The TCR beta chain described here comes from a study of early T cells in non-severe SARS-CoV-2 infection. As for the study in general: Chains were unpaired, as sequencing was done on bulk RNA from unsorted whole blood.

Researchers attached unique molecular identifiers to individual cDNA molecules. TCRdb reanalysed the 5' RACE reads using MiXCR and keeps one entry per CDR3 protein. This sample has approximately 60,000 distinct CDR3 sequences, with less than 9.5% found just once. The CDR3 spans 15 residues. The V gene lost 1 base and the J gene lost 6 bases, with 13 bases spanning the gap. The chain recombines TRBV12-3 or TRBV12-4 with TRBJ2-4; D unclear. The sample was whole blood, taken at baseline. The TCR comes from an adult who was a healthcare worker with PCR-confirmed SARS-CoV-2 infection or an uninfected control (not recorded which). CDR3 amino acids: CASSLVGAGPNIQYF. The DNA for the CDR3 is TGTGCCAGCAGTTTAGTAGGAGCCGGACCAAACATTCAGTACTTC.